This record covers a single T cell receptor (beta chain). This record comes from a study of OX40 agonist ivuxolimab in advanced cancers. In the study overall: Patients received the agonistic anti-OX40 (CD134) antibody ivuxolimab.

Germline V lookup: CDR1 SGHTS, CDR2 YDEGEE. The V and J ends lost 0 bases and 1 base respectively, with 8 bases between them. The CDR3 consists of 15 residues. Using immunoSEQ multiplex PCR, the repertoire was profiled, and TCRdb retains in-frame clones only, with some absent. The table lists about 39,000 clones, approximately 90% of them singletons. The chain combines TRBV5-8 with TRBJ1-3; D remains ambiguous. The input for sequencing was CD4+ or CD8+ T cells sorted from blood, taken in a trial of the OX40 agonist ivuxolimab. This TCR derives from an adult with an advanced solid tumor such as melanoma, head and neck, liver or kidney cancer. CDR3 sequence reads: CASSLEGRSGNTIYF. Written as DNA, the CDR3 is TGTGCCAGCAGCTTGGAAGGTCGGTCTGGAAACACCATATATTTT. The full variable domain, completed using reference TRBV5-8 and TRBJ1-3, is EAGVTQSPTHLIKTRGQQATLRCSPISGHTSVYWYQQALGLGLQFLLWYDEGEERNRGNFPPRFSGRQFPNYSSELNVNALELEDSALYLCASSLEGRSGNTIYFGEGSWLTVV.